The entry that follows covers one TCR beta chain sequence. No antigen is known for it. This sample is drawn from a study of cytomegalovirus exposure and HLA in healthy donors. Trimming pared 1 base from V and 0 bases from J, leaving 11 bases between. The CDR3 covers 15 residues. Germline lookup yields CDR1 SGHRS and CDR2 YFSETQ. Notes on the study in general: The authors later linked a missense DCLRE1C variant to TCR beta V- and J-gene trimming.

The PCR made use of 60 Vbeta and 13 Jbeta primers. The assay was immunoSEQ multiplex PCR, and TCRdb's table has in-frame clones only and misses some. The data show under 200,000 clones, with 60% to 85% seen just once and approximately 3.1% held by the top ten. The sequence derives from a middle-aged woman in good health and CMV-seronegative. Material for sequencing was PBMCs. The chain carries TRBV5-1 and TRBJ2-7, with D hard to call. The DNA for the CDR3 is TGCGCCAGCAGCTTGAAGCCTGATAGCTCCTACGAGCAGTACTTC. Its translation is CASSLKPDSSYEQYF.